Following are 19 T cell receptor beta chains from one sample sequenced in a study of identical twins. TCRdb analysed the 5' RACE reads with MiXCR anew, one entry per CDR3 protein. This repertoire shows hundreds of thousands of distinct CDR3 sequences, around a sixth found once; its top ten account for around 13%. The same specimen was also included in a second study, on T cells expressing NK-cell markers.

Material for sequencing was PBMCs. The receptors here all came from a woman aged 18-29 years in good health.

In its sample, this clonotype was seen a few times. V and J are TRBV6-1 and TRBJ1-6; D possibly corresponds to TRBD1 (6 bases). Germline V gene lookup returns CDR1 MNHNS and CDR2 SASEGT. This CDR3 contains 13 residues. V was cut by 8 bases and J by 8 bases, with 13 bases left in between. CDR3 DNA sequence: TGTGCCAGCGGGCCGGACAGACATTCACCCCTCCACTTT. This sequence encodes CASGPDRHSPLHF.

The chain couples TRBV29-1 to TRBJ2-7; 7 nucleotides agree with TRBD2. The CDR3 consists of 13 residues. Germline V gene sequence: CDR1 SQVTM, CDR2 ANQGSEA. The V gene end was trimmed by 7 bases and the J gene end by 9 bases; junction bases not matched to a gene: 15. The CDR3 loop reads CSGRGETPGAQYF. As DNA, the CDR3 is TGCAGCGGCCGGGGGGAGACTCCGGGAGCGCAGTACTTC.

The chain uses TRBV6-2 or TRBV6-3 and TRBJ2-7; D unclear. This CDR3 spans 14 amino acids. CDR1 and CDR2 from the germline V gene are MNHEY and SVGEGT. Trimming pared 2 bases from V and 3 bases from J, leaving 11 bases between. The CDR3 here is CASSYELGFYEQYF. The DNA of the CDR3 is TGTGCCAGCAGTTACGAGCTGGGGTTCTACGAGCAGTACTTC.

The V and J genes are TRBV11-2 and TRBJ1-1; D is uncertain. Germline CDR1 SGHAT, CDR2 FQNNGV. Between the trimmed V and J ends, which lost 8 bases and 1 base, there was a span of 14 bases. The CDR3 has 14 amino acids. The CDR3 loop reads CASLLAPGNTEAFF. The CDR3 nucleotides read TGTGCCAGCCTCCTGGCCCCCGGGAACACTGAAGCTTTCTTT.

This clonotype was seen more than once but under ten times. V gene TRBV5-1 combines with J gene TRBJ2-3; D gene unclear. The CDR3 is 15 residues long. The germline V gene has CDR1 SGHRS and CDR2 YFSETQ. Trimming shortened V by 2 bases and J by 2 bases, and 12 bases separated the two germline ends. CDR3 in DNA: TGCGCCAGCAGCTTCCGGAGCGTAAACACAGATACGCAGTATTTT. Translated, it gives CASSFRSVNTDTQYF.

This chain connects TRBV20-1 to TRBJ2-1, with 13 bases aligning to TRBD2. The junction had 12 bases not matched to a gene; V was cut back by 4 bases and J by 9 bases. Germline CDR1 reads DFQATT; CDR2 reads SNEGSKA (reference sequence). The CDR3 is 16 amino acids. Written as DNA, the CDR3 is TGCAGTGCTACCCAGGGACTAGCGGGGATCATCGGTGAGCAGTTCTTC. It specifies CSATQGLAGIIGEQFF.

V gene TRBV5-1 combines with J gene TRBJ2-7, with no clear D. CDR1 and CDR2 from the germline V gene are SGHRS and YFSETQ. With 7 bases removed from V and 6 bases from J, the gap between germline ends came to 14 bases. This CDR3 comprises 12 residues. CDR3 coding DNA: TGCGCCAGCCGATTTGGGGTCGGCGAGCAGTACTTC. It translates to CASRFGVGEQYF.

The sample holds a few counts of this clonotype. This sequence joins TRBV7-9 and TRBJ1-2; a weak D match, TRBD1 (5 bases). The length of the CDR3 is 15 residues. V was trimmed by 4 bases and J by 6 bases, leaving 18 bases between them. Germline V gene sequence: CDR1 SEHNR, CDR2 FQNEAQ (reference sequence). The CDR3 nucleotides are TGTGCCAGCAGCTCATCGGGGGGAATCAATCATGGCTACACCTTC. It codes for CASSSSGGINHGYTF.

CDR3 in amino acids: CASSFTGGGTSSYNEQFF. As DNA, the CDR3 is TGTGCCAGCAGCTTCACCGGCGGGGGGACTAGCTCCTACAATGAGCAGTTCTTC. This rearrangement joins TRBV11-1 to TRBJ2-1; TRBD2 aligns across 8 bases. V was clipped by 3 bases and J by 0 bases; unmatched bases: 10. This CDR3 region has 18 residues. Germline lookup yields CDR1 SGHAT and CDR2 FQDESV (reference sequence).

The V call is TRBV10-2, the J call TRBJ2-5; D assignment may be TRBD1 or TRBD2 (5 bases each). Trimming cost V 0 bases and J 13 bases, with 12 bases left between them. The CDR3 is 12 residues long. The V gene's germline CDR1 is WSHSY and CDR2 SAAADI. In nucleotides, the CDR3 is TGCGCCAGCAGTGAGTCGTCGGGGCGGGTGTACTTC. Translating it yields CASSESSGRVYF.

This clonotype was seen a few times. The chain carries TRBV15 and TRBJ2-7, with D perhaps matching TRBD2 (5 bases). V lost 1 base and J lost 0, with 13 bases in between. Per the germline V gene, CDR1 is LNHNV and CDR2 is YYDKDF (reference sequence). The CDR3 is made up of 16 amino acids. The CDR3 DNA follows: TGTGCCACCAGCAGAGGAACGGTAGCGAGCTCCTACGAGCAGTACTTC. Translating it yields CATSRGTVASSYEQYF.

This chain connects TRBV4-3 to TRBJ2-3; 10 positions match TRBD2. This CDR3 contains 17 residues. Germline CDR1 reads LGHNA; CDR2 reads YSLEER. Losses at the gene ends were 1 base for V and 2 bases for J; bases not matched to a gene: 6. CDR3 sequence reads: CASSQGPGLAATDTQYF. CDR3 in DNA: TGCGCCAGCAGCCAAGGTCCAGGACTAGCGGCCACAGATACGCAGTATTTT.

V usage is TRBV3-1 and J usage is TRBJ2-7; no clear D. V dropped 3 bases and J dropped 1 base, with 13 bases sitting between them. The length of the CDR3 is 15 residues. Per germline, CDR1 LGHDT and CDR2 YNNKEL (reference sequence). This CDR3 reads CASSQAGSSSYEQYF. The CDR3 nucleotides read TGTGCCAGCAGCCAGGCCGGGTCCTCATCCTACGAGCAGTACTTC.

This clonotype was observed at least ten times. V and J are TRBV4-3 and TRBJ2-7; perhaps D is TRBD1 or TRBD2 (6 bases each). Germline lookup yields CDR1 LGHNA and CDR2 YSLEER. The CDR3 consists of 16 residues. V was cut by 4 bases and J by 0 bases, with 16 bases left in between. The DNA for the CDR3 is TGCGCCAGCAGCCGGGATCACGAGGGGGGCTCCTACGAGCAGTACTTC. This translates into CASSRDHEGGSYEQYF.

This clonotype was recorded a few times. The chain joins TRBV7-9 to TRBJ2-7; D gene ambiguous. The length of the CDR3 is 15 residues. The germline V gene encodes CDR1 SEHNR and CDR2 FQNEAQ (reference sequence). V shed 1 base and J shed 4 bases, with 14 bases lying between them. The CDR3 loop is CASSLGGRNTYEQYF. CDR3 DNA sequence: TGTGCCAGCAGCTTAGGCGGTCGGAACACTTACGAGCAGTACTTC. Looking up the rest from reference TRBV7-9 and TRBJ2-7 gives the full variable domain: DTGVSQNPRHKITKRGQNVTFRCDPISEHNRLYWYRQTLGQGPEFLTYFQNEAQLEKSRLLSDRFSAERPKGSFSTLEIQRTEQGDSAMYLCASSLGGRNTYEQYFGPGTRLTVT.

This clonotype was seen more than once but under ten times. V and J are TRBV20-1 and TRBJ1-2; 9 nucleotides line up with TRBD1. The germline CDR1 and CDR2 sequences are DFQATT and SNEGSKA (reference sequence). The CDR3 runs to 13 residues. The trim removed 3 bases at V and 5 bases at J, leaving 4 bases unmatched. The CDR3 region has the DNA TGCAGTGCTAGTGACAGGGGGGGATATGGCTACACCTTC. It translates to CSASDRGGYGYTF.

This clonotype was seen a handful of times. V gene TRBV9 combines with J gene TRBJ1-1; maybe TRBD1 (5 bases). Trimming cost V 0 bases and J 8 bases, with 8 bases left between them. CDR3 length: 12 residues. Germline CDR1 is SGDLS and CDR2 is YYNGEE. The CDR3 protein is CASSVDNREAFF. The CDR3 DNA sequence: TGTGCCAGCAGCGTAGACAACAGGGAAGCTTTCTTT.

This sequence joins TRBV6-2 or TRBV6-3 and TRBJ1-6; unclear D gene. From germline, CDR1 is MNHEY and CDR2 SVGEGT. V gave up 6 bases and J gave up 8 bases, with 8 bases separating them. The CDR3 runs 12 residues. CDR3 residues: CASSRLDSPLHF. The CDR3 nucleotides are TGTGCCAGCAGCCGGCTTGATTCACCCCTCCACTTT.

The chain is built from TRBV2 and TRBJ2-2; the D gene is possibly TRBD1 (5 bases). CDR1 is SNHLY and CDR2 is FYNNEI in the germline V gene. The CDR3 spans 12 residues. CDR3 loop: CAKGRNTGELFF. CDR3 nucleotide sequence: TGTGCAAAGGGGCGGAACACCGGGGAGCTGTTTTTT.